This T cell receptor beta chain was found in a study of fetal regulatory T cell absence and autoimmunity. Study in general: The IPEX patients lacked clinical diabetes but had exocrine pancreas autoimmunity. Study conclusions and caveats: In IPEX, the enrichment was taken to support antigen-driven autoimmunity before birth. Pancreas TCRs were oligoclonally enriched versus cord blood, some clones over 95-fold.

Repertoires were generated with immunoSEQ multiplex PCR, while TCRdb's copy carries only in-frame clones and drops some. The sample records 95,000 or so clones, 72% being singletons. Of note for this clone: Antigen specificity is unknown.

The germline gives CDR1 SGHRS, CDR2 YFSETQ. This CDR3 contains 14 residues. The V and J ends lost 7 bases and 5 bases, in that order; junction bases with no gene match: 3. The sequence was collected from a male donor with IPEX syndrome. The sequenced sample consisted of pancreas tissue. The chain links TRBV5-1 to TRBJ2-2, with 12 bases identical to TRBD2. The CDR3, as DNA: TGCGCCAGCGGACTAGCGGGATGGACCGGGGAGCTGTTTTTT. This translates into CASGLAGWTGELFF.